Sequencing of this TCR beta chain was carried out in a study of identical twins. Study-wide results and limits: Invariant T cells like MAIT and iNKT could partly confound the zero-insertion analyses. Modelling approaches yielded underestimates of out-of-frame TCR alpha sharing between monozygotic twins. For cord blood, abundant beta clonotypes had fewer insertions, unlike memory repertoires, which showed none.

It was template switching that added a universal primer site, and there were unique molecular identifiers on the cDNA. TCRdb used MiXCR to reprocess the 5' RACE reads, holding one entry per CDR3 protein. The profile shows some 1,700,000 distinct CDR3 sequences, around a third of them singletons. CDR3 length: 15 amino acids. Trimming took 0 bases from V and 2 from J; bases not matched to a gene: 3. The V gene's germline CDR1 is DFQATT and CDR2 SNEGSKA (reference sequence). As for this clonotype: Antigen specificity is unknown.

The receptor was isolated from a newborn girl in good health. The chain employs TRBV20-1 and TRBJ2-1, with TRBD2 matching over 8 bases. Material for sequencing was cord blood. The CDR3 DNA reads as TGCAGTGCTAGAGATCCGGGACTAGCCTACAATGAGCAGTTCTTC. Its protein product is CSARDPGLAYNEQFF.